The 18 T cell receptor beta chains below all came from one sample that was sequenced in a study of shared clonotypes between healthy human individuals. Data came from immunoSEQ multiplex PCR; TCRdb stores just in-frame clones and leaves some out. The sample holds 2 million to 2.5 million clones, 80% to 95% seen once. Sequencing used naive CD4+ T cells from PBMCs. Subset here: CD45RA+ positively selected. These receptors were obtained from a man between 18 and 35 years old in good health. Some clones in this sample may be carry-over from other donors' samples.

CDR3 coding DNA: TGTGCCAGCAGCTTAGCGCGGGGGGACACTGAAGCTTTCTTT. This sequence encodes CASSLARGDTEAFF. This chain uses TRBV7-6 with TRBJ1-1; D possibly corresponds to TRBD1 (5 bases). The CDR3 runs to 14 residues. Germline-derived CDR1 and CDR2 are SGHVS and FNYEAQ. The ends were cut back, 0 bases at V and 3 bases at J, with 8 bases in the middle.

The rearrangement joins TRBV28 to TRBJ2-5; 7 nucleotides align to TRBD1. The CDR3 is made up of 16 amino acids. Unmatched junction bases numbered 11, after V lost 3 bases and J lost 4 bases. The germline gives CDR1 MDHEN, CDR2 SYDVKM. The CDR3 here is CASSFIGGAEAETQYF. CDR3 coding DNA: TGTGCCAGCAGTTTTATAGGGGGCGCTGAAGCAGAGACCCAGTACTTC.

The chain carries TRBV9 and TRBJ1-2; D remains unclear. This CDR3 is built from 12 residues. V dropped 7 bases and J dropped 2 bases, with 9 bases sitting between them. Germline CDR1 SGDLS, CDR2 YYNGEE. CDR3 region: CASGEGNYGYTF. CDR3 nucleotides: TGTGCCAGCGGGGAAGGAAACTATGGCTACACCTTC.

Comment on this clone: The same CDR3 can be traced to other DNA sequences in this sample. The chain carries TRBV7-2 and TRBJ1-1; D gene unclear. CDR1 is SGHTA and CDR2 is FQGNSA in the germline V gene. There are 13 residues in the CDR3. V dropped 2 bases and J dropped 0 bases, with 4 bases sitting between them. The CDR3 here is CASSLQVNTEAFF. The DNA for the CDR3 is TGTGCCAGCAGCTTACAGGTGAACACTGAAGCTTTCTTT.

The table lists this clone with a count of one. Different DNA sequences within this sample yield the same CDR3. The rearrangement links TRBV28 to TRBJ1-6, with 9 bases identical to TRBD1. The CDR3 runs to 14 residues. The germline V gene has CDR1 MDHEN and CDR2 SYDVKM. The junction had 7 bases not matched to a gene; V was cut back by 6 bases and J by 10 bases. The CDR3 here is CASRPGTGHSPLHF. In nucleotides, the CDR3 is TGTGCCAGCAGGCCCGGGACAGGGCACTCACCCCTCCACTTT.

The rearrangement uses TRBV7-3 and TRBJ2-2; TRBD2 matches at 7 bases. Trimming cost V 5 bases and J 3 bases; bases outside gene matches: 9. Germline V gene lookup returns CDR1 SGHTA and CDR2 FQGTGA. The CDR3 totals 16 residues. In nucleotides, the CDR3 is TGTGCCAGCAGCCTCTGGGCGGGAGTTGACACCGGGGAGCTGTTTTTT. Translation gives CASSLWAGVDTGELFF.

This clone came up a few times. CDR3 loop: CASSLGTGVGRNTIYF. The CDR3 bases are TGCGCCAGCAGCCTCGGGACAGGCGTTGGGAGAAACACCATATATTTT. The chain employs TRBV4-1 and TRBJ1-3, with TRBD1 identical over 8 bases. V dropped 4 bases and J dropped 5; count of bases not matched to a gene: 10. This CDR3 has 16 amino acids. Germline V CDR1 and CDR2: MGHRA, YSYEKL.

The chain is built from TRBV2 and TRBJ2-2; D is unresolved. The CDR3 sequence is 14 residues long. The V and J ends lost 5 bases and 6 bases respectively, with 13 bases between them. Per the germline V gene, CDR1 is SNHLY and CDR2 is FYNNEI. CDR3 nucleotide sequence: TGTGCCAGCAGTCCCGAAATTGGGGCCGGGGAGCTGTTTTTT. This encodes CASSPEIGAGELFF. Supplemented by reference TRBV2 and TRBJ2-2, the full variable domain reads EPEVTQTPSHQVTQMGQEVILRCVPISNHLYFYWYRQILGQKVEFLVSFYNNEISEKSEIFDDQFSVERPDGSNFTLKIRSTKLEDSAMYFCASSPEIGAGELFFGEGSRLTVL.

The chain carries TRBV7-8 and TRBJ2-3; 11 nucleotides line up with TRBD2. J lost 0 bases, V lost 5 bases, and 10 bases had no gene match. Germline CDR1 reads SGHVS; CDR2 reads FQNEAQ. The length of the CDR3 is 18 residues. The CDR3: CASSPRLAGSQSTDTQYF. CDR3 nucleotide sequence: TGTGCCAGCAGCCCCCGACTAGCGGGAAGCCAAAGCACAGATACGCAGTATTTT.

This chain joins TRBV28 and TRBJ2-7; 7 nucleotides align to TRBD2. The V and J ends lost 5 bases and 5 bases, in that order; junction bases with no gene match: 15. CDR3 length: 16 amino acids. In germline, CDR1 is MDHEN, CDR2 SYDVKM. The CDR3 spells CASSPLGGVPFNEQYF. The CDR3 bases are TGTGCCAGCAGTCCCCTGGGGGGGGTCCCTTTCAACGAGCAGTACTTC.

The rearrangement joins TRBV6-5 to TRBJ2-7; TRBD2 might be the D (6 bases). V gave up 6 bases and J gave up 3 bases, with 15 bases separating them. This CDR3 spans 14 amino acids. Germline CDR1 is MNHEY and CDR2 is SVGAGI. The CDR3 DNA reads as TGTGCCAGCAGGGCGCCCGGGGGTGGCTACGAGCAGTACTTC. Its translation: CASRAPGGGYEQYF.

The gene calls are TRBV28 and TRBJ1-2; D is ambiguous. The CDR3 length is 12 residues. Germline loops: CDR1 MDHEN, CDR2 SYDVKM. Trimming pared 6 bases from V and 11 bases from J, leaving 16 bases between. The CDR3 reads CASSLRPFAYTF. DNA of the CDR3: TGTGCCAGCAGCCTTCGGCCATTTGCGTACACCTTC.

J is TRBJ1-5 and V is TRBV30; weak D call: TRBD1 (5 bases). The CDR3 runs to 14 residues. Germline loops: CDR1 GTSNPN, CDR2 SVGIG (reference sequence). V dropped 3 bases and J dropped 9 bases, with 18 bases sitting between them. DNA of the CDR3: TGTGCCTGGAGCGGCCCCGGGACCTCACCGCCCCAGCATTTT. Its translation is CAWSGPGTSPPQHF. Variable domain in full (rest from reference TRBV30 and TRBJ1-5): SQTIHQWPATLVQPVGSPLSLECTVEGTSNPNLYWYRQAAGRGLQLLFYSVGIGQISSEVPQNLSASRPQDRQFILSSKKLLLSDSGFYLCAWSGPGTSPPQHFGDGTRLSIL.

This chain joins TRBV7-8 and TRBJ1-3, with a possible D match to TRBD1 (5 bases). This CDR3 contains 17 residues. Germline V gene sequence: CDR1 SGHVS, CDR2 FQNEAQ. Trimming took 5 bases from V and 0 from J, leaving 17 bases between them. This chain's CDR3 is CASSPFSIDSSGNTIYF. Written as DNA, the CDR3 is TGTGCCAGCAGCCCCTTCTCCATAGACAGCTCTGGAAACACCATATATTTT.

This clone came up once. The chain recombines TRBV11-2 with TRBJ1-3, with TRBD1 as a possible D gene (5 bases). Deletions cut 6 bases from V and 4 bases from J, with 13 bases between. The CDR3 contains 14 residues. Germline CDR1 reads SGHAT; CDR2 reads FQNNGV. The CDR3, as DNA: TGTGCCAGCAGTTGGAGCTGGGACGGAAACACCATATATTTT. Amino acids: CASSWSWDGNTIYF. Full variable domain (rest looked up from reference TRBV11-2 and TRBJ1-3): EAGVAQSPRYKIIEKRQSVAFWCNPISGHATLYWYQQILGQGPKLLIQFQNNGVVDDSQLPKDRFSAERLKGVDSTLKIQPAKLEDSAVYLCASSWSWDGNTIYFGEGSWLTVV.

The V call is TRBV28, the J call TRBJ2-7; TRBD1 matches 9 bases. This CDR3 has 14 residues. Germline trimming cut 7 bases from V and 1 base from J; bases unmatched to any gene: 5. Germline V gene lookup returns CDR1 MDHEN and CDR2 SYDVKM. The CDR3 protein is CASKRQGVSYEQYF. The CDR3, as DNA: TGTGCCAGCAAGAGACAGGGGGTTTCCTACGAGCAGTACTTC.

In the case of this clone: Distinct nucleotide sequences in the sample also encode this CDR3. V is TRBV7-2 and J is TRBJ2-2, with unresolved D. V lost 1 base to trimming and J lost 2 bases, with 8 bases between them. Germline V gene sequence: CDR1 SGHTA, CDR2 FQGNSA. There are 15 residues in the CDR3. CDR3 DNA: TGTGCCAGCAGCTTAGGACTCCACAACACCGGGGAGCTGTTTTTT. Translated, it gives CASSLGLHNTGELFF.

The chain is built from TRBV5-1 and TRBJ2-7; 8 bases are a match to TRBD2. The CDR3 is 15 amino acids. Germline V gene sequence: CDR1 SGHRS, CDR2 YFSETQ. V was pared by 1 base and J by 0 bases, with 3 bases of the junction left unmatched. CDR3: CASSLIGTSSYEQYF. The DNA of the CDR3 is TGCGCCAGCAGCTTGATCGGGACTAGCTCCTACGAGCAGTACTTC. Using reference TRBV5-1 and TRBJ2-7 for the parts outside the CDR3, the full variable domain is KAGVTQTPRYLIKTRGQQVTLSCSPISGHRSVSWYQQTPGQGLQFLFEYFSETQRNKGNFPGRFSGRQFSNSRSEMNVSTLELGDSALYLCASSLIGTSSYEQYFGPGTRLTVT.